A selection of T cell receptor beta chains follows, all from one sample in a study of OX40 agonist ivuxolimab in advanced cancers. The data were produced by immunoSEQ multiplex PCR, yet TCRdb's version contains in-frame clones alone and is incomplete. Among over 55,000 clones, approximately 91% were seen once, and the ten largest hold 2.2%. The material was CD4+ or CD8+ T cells sorted from blood, obtained in a trial of the OX40 agonist ivuxolimab. The origin of the receptors is an adult with an advanced solid tumor such as melanoma, head and neck, liver or kidney cancer. Each CDR3 is given with its conserved first and last residue. The order of the fields is J gene, D gene, clone size, V gene, CDR3 protein. A D gene is named only where the DNA matches it firmly. Only part of the rows carry a size: once, few, many, or a class if the clone is expanded.

J gene: TRBJ2-7; D gene: -; clone size: -; V gene: TRBV18; CDR3 protein: CASSPPGTHLTYEQYF
J gene: TRBJ2-5; D gene: -; clone size: once; V gene: TRBV28; CDR3 protein: CASSSGPIQETQYF
J gene: TRBJ2-5; D gene: TRBD2; clone size: -; V gene: TRBV28; CDR3 protein: CASTPVGLTQETQYF
J gene: TRBJ2-3; D gene: -; clone size: -; V gene: TRBV5-1; CDR3 protein: CASSLQSIDTQYF
J gene: TRBJ2-1; D gene: -; clone size: -; V gene: TRBV10-3; CDR3 protein: CAIREGVVVEQFF
J gene: TRBJ2-3; D gene: TRBD2; clone size: -; V gene: TRBV7-9; CDR3 protein: CASSRKLAGGGGTDTQYF
J gene: TRBJ2-7; D gene: -; clone size: -; V gene: TRBV7-8; CDR3 protein: CASSYNRYPGLREQYF
J gene: TRBJ2-1; D gene: TRBD2; clone size: -; V gene: TRBV11-3; CDR3 protein: CASSWETSGNDNEQFF
J gene: TRBJ2-2; D gene: -; clone size: -; V gene: TRBV7-2; CDR3 protein: CASRREVTGELFF
J gene: TRBJ2-1; D gene: TRBD2; clone size: -; V gene: TRBV28; CDR3 protein: CASSPSGGQYNEQFF
J gene: TRBJ2-2; D gene: -; clone size: -; V gene: TRBV6-6; CDR3 protein: CASSYSRRAGELFF
J gene: TRBJ1-1; D gene: TRBD1; clone size: -; V gene: TRBV5-1; CDR3 protein: CASSPQGVNTEAFF
J gene: TRBJ1-5; D gene: -; clone size: -; V gene: TRBV19; CDR3 protein: CASSIATFQPQHF
J gene: TRBJ2-7; D gene: TRBD1; clone size: -; V gene: TRBV29-1; CDR3 protein: CSPTGQPYEQYF
J gene: TRBJ2-1; D gene: TRBD2; clone size: -; V gene: TRBV6-5; CDR3 protein: CASSYGLAGGEQFF
J gene: TRBJ2-3; D gene: TRBD1; clone size: once; V gene: TRBV11-3; CDR3 protein: CASSLGDRGSPTDTQYF
J gene: TRBJ2-3; D gene: -; clone size: -; V gene: TRBV5-6; CDR3 protein: CASSWEDSNTQYF
J gene: TRBJ2-5; D gene: -; clone size: once; V gene: TRBV6-5; CDR3 protein: CASSYSGGPEETQYF
J gene: TRBJ2-7; D gene: -; clone size: -; V gene: TRBV6-5; CDR3 protein: CASSQISRRDEQYF
J gene: TRBJ2-7; D gene: TRBD1; clone size: once; V gene: TRBV10-1; CDR3 protein: CASSPGTGWTEQYF
J gene: TRBJ1-2; D gene: -; clone size: -; V gene: TRBV5-1; CDR3 protein: CASSWFPGVEYGYTF
J gene: TRBJ2-1; D gene: -; clone size: once; V gene: TRBV10-2; CDR3 protein: CASSVAGQYEQFF
J gene: TRBJ2-4; D gene: -; clone size: -; V gene: TRBV18; CDR3 protein: CASSLRQVGNIQYF
J gene: TRBJ1-2; D gene: TRBD1; clone size: -; V gene: TRBV6-5; CDR3 protein: CASSLTGDGYTF
J gene: TRBJ2-3; D gene: TRBD2; clone size: -; V gene: TRBV27; CDR3 protein: CASSFLAGGPRGTDTQYF
J gene: TRBJ2-3; D gene: -; clone size: few; V gene: TRBV9; CDR3 protein: CASSVAGNSPDTQYF
J gene: TRBJ2-7; D gene: -; clone size: -; V gene: TRBV5-1; CDR3 protein: CASSLSQGGAYEQYF
J gene: TRBJ2-5; D gene: TRBD2; clone size: once; V gene: TRBV19; CDR3 protein: CATSPGLASQETQYF
J gene: TRBJ1-5; D gene: -; clone size: -; V gene: TRBV6-1; CDR3 protein: CASSGTFNQPQHF
J gene: TRBJ2-1; D gene: -; clone size: -; V gene: TRBV4-2; CDR3 protein: CASSQGVGPQGEQFF
J gene: TRBJ1-1; D gene: -; clone size: once; V gene: TRBV5-1; CDR3 protein: CASSWGSGRDTEAFF
J gene: TRBJ2-6; D gene: -; clone size: -; V gene: TRBV7-9; CDR3 protein: CASSLVTSGANVLTF
J gene: TRBJ2-6; D gene: -; clone size: -; V gene: TRBV13; CDR3 protein: CASIYRSGANVLTF
J gene: TRBJ2-1; D gene: TRBD2; clone size: -; V gene: TRBV4-2; CDR3 protein: CASSQLLAGVNEQFF
J gene: TRBJ2-2; D gene: TRBD2; clone size: -; V gene: TRBV5-6; CDR3 protein: CASSIRTSWYGELFF
J gene: TRBJ2-3; D gene: -; clone size: once; V gene: TRBV7-7; CDR3 protein: CASSPYTDTQYF
J gene: TRBJ2-1; D gene: -; clone size: few; V gene: TRBV28; CDR3 protein: CASRPGHGDNEQFF
J gene: TRBJ1-1; D gene: TRBD1; clone size: -; V gene: TRBV18; CDR3 protein: CASSGAGGNTEAFF
J gene: TRBJ2-7; D gene: -; clone size: -; V gene: TRBV19; CDR3 protein: CASRAADSTYEQYF
J gene: TRBJ2-2; D gene: -; clone size: -; V gene: TRBV27; CDR3 protein: CASSLYYRLNTGELFF
J gene: TRBJ1-6; D gene: -; clone size: -; V gene: TRBV5-1; CDR3 protein: CASSRTGFEILENSPLHF
J gene: TRBJ2-5; D gene: TRBD2; clone size: -; V gene: TRBV5-4; CDR3 protein: CASSFRGEETQYF
J gene: TRBJ2-2; D gene: TRBD2; clone size: -; V gene: TRBV12-5; CDR3 protein: CASGLVPGLAGGRPTNTGELFF
J gene: TRBJ1-4; D gene: -; clone size: -; V gene: TRBV20-1; CDR3 protein: CSASGEKLFF
J gene: TRBJ2-5; D gene: TRBD2; clone size: -; V gene: TRBV7-9; CDR3 protein: CASSWEGSPGETQYF
J gene: TRBJ1-1; D gene: TRBD1; clone size: -; V gene: TRBV6-1; CDR3 protein: CASRDRGMMNTEAFF
J gene: TRBJ2-3; D gene: -; clone size: -; V gene: TRBV28; CDR3 protein: CASSPRTTTDTQYF
J gene: TRBJ2-3; D gene: -; clone size: once; V gene: TRBV29-1; CDR3 protein: CSVEGETSTDTQYF